This T cell receptor (beta chain) was identified during a study of response to subunit inactivated influenza vaccine. TCRdb ran MiXCR on the RT-PCR reads and lists one entry per CDR3 protein. The sample has roughly 700,000 distinct CDR3 sequences, approximately 15% seen once. The V and J ends lost 3 bases and 2 bases respectively, with 4 bases between them. CDR3 length: 12 amino acids. CDR1 and CDR2 from the germline V gene are SGHDN and FVKESK. This clonotype was seen a few times. The genes are TRBV14 and TRBJ2-5, with D uncertain. This receptor was taken from a man aged 50 or older who received an inactivated influenza vaccine. The sample here was PBMCs from blood, taken roughly 2 weeks before vaccination. DNA for the CDR3: TGTGCCAGCAGCCACGTTCAAGAGACCCAGTACTTC. As protein: CASSHVQETQYF. Based on the CDR3 plus reference TRBV14 and TRBJ2-5, the full variable domain is EAGVTQFPSHSVIEKGQTVTLRCDPISGHDNLYWYRRVMGKEIKFLLHFVKESKQDESGMPNNRFLAERTGGTYSTLKVQPAELEDSGVYFCASSHVQETQYFGPGTRLLVL.